This is a list of T cell receptor beta chains from one sample in a study of blood T cell repertoires in COVID-19. TCRdb's copy holds only in-frame clones and misses some; the assay was immunoSEQ multiplex PCR. The sample includes about 300,000 clones, more than 85% of them seen just once. The sequenced sample consisted of peripheral blood. The receptors were gathered from a woman younger than 45 with COVID-19, enrolled during active disease. Both conserved end residues are part of each CDR3.

j_call: TRBJ1-6; v_call: TRBV4-1; cdr3_aa: CASSQIDREAGNSPLHF
j_call: TRBJ1-2; v_call: TRBV3-1/TRBV3-2; cdr3_aa: CASSQRTETNGYTF
j_call: TRBJ1-4; v_call: TRBV9; cdr3_aa: CASSVGAGGGEKLFF
j_call: TRBJ2-5; v_call: TRBV5-6; cdr3_aa: CASSLVAGGDGTQYF
j_call: TRBJ2-7; v_call: TRBV27; cdr3_aa: CASSLWTSGIGEQYF
j_call: TRBJ2-7; v_call: TRBV27; cdr3_aa: CASSFGTSGPYEQYF
j_call: TRBJ1-3; v_call: TRBV9; cdr3_aa: CASSFNGGNTIYF
j_call: TRBJ2-7; v_call: TRBV5-6; cdr3_aa: CASSLDPGGQYF
j_call: TRBJ2-1; v_call: TRBV20-1; cdr3_aa: CSASTFEREFSHNEQFF
j_call: TRBJ2-7; v_call: TRBV18; cdr3_aa: CASSPRDRVSYEQYF
j_call: TRBJ1-2; v_call: TRBV2; cdr3_aa: CASHPGWAYTF
j_call: TRBJ2-2; v_call: TRBV3-1/TRBV3-2; cdr3_aa: CASSQEAPGELFF
j_call: TRBJ1-1; v_call: TRBV6-1; cdr3_aa: CASSETWEGNTEAFF
j_call: TRBJ2-5; v_call: TRBV18; cdr3_aa: CASSPAGKETQYF